A single sample gave rise to the 4 T cell receptor beta chains below, sequenced in a study of cytomegalovirus exposure and HLA in healthy donors (dated by TCRdb to about 2017). The method was the immunoSEQ multiplex PCR assay. The multiplex PCR relied on a mix of 60 forward primers for TCR Vbeta segments and 13 reverse primers for TCR Jbeta segments. TCRdb mirrors the immuneACCESS table, restricted to in-frame sequences. Some clones are absent from its copies; in checked studies, under half trace to an unresolved V gene, and the reason for the others is unknown. The sample yields about 75,000 clones; roughly 82% were counted once. The top ten clonotypes cover about 20% of the sample. The sequenced sample was PBMCs. The source of these receptors is an older man in good health and CMV-seropositive.

The chain uses TRBV18 and TRBJ2-1; D might be TRBD1 (6 bases). From germline, CDR1 is KGHSH and CDR2 LQKENI. V was cut by 3 bases and J by 7 bases, with 13 bases left in between. The CDR3 is 14 residues long. The CDR3 is CASSPGHSFNEQFF. CDR3 bases: TGTGCCAGCTCACCGGGACATTCGTTTAATGAGCAGTTCTTC.

The chain couples TRBV2 to TRBJ2-5, with 9 bases identical to TRBD2. The germline V gene has CDR1 SNHLY and CDR2 FYNNEI. V shed 4 bases, J shed 5 bases, and the junction held 11 bases outside the gene matches. This CDR3 comprises 16 residues. CDR3 sequence: CASSGVGGGARETQYF. CDR3 bases: TGTGCCAGCAGTGGAGTGGGCGGGGGGGCACGGGAGACCCAGTACTTC.

The genes are TRBV2 and TRBJ2-2, with D uncertain. Germline V gene sequence: CDR1 SNHLY, CDR2 FYNNEI. The CDR3 runs 14 residues. Trimming removed 7 bases from V and 1 base from J, with 10 bases in between. The CDR3 bases are TGTGCCAGCAACGCCTACCAGAACACCGGGGAGCTGTTTTTT. Encoded protein: CASNAYQNTGELFF. Using reference TRBV2 and TRBJ2-2 for the parts outside the CDR3, the full variable domain is EPEVTQTPSHQVTQMGQEVILRCVPISNHLYFYWYRQILGQKVEFLVSFYNNEISEKSEIFDDQFSVERPDGSNFTLKIRSTKLEDSAMYFCASNAYQNTGELFFGEGSRLTVL.

The chain employs TRBV29-1 and TRBJ2-1; TRBD2 agrees at 11 bases. The CDR3 consists of 15 residues. After removal of 5 bases from V and 1 base from J, the junction contained 4 bases not matched to a gene. The V gene's germline CDR1 is SQVTM and CDR2 ANQGSEA. Here the CDR3 reads CSVRTSGSSYNEQFF. Here the CDR3 DNA reads TGCAGCGTTCGAACTAGCGGGAGTTCCTACAATGAGCAGTTCTTC.